Presented here are 4 T cell receptor beta chains from one specimen sequenced in a study of T cells in Graves' hyperthyroidism and ophthalmopathy (dated by TCRdb to the late 2010s). Receptor amplification or capture employed multiplex PCR. Sequencing instrument: Illumina HiSeq 2000. TCR beta CDR3 regions were amplified from RNA transcripts. For the first round of RT-PCR on the TCR CDR3, the HTBI primer set was used together with the Qiagen OneStep RT-PCR kit. In TCRdb, the public reads were trimmed at Q25 with fastp and aligned with MiXCR, with productive beta chains retained. Every CDR3 protein is listed once, alongside the most common genes and DNA of its rows. The sample table lists 300,000 to 450,000 distinct CDR3 sequences, about a sixth of them with a count of one. The leading ten clones occupy about a quarter of the sample. What was sequenced was blood. These TCRs come from a woman younger than 35 with Graves' hyperthyroidism that later progressed to Graves' ophthalmopathy.

The table lists this clonotype with many counts. The V and J genes are TRBV4-1 and TRBJ2-7; 7 bases agree with TRBD1. Unmatched junction bases numbered 9, after V lost 4 bases and J lost 3 bases. This CDR3 region has 15 residues. Germline V lookup: CDR1 MGHRA, CDR2 YSYEKL. The CDR3 here is CASSRRTGSGYEQYF. The CDR3 DNA sequence: TGCGCCAGCAGCCGAAGGACAGGTTCGGGCTACGAGCAGTACTTC.

This clonotype was observed at least ten times. The J gene is TRBJ1-5, the V gene TRBV12-3 or TRBV12-4, with D maybe TRBD1 (5 bases). The CDR3 length is 13 residues. Trimming stripped 6 bases from V and 6 bases from J, with 12 bases between. This CDR3 reads CASRGGDGQPQHF. Here the CDR3 DNA reads TGTGCCAGCAGGGGGGGGGACGGTCAGCCCCAGCATTTT.

This clonotype was recorded a few times. This chain uses TRBV7-9 with TRBJ1-2, with D unresolved. V shed 0 bases and J shed 11 bases, with 10 bases lying between them. The V gene's germline CDR1 is SEHNR and CDR2 FQNEAQ (reference sequence). There are 12 residues in the CDR3. This CDR3 is CASSLAFLQYTF. CDR3 coding DNA: TGTGCCAGCAGCTTAGCGTTCCTCCAGTACACCTTC.

This clonotype appeared many times. This chain connects TRBV18 to TRBJ2-7; D call uncertain. The CDR3 extends over 13 amino acids. Trimming took 2 bases from V and 6 from J, leaving 11 bases between them. CDR1 KGHSH and CDR2 LQKENI come from the germline V gene. The CDR3 region has the DNA TGTGCCAGCTCACCAAGCGACACCCGCGAGCAGTACTTC. Its translation is CASSPSDTREQYF.